This T cell receptor beta chain was obtained from a study of cytomegalovirus exposure and HLA in healthy donors. General study findings and limits: The listing of 150 to 200 TCR beta chains classed them as cytomegalovirus-associated. In vitro experiments confirmed that a few CMV-associated chains were specific for CMV antigens. High specificity and sensitivity for cytomegalovirus status were reported for the classifier.

The CDR3 loop spans 14 amino acids. Per the germline V gene, CDR1 is GTSNPN and CDR2 is SVGIG (reference sequence). The V end was cut by 3 bases, the J end by 2 bases, with 14 bases between. Points on this clone: Its antigen remains unidentified.

Sequencing was performed with immunoSEQ multiplex PCR; in TCRdb, only in-frame clones are kept and a portion is missing. The sample includes 150,000 to 200,000 clones, 80% to 90% of them seen just once. This chain connects TRBV30 to TRBJ2-7; the D is unclear. The sample was PBMCs. The receptor was derived from a woman in her thirties in good health and CMV-seropositive. CDR3 nucleotide sequence: TGTGCCTGGAGATCTAGGAGAAACACCTACGAGCAGTACTTC. Residues: CAWRSRRNTYEQYF.